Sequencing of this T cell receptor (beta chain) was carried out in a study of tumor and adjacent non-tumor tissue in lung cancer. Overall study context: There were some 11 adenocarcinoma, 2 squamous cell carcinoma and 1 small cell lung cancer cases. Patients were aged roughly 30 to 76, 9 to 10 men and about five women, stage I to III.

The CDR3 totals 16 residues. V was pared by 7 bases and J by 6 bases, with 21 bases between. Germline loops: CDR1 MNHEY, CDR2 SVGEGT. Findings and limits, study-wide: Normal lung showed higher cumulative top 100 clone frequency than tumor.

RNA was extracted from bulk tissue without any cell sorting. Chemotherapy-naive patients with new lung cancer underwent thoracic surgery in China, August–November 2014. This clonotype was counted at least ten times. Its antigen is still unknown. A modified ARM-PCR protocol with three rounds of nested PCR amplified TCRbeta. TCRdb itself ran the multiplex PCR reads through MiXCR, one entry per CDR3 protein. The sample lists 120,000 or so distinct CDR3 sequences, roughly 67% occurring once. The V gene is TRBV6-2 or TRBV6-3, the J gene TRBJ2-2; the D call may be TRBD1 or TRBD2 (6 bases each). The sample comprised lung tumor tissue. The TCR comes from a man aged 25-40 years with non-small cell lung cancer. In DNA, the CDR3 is TGTGCCAGCAAAGTTTTGGGGGGCCTAAAGGCCGGGGAGCTGTTTTTT. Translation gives CASKVLGGLKAGELFF.